Each of the 26 T cell receptor beta chains below was sequenced from the same sample in a study of cytomegalovirus exposure and HLA in healthy donors. Primers for the PCR totalled 60 Vbeta and 13 Jbeta. Assay used: immunoSEQ multiplex PCR; TCRdb lists only in-frame clones, some missing. The sample has 150,000 to 200,000 clones, approximately 72% seen once. The sequenced sample was PBMCs. These receptors were obtained from a human donor in good health.

The sample holds a few counts of this clone. The chain employs TRBV15 and TRBJ1-1; D gene ambiguous. CDR3 length: 14 amino acids. V was clipped by 0 bases and J by 5 bases, with 10 bases between them. Germline V gene data show CDR1 as LNHNV and CDR2 as YYDKDF (reference sequence). This CDR3 is CATSRDLQTTEAFF. The CDR3 DNA sequence: TGTGCCACCAGCAGAGATCTTCAGACAACTGAAGCTTTCTTT.

CDR3 bases: TGTGCCAGCAGCCCCAACAGGGCCAGGGAAAAACTGTTTTTT. It yields the protein CASSPNRAREKLFF. This rearrangement joins TRBV27 to TRBJ1-4, with D perhaps TRBD1 (6 bases). The V end lost 6 bases, the J end lost 8 bases, and 16 bases lay between the germline ends. The CDR3 extends over 14 amino acids. The germline V gene encodes CDR1 MNHEY and CDR2 SMNVEV (reference sequence).

In this sample, this clone turned up a few times. This chain connects TRBV6-6 to TRBJ1-2, with TRBD1 identical over 7 bases. CDR1 is MNHNY, CDR2 SVGAGI, per germline (reference sequence). This CDR3 region has 13 residues. After removal of 5 bases from V and 2 bases from J, the junction contained 2 bases not matched to a gene. The CDR3 sequence is CASSPGQNYGYTF. The DNA for the CDR3 is TGTGCCAGCAGTCCGGGACAGAACTATGGCTACACCTTC.

This clone was seen only a few times. The CDR3 loop reads CASSQDFAGGASYEQYF. CDR3 DNA sequence: TGCGCCAGCAGCCAAGATTTTGCGGGGGGAGCCTCCTACGAGCAGTACTTC. J is TRBJ2-7 and V is TRBV4-1; 8 nucleotides agree with TRBD2. The CDR3 is 17 residues long. The ends lost 0 bases at V and 0 bases at J; junction bases unmatched: 7. Looked up from germline, CDR1 is MGHRA and CDR2 is YSYEKL.

This chain connects TRBV7-2 to TRBJ2-1; D perhaps matches TRBD2 (6 bases). In germline, CDR1 is SGHTA, CDR2 FQGNSA. The V and J ends lost 6 bases and 8 bases respectively, with 8 bases between them. CDR3 length: 11 amino acids. Here the CDR3 reads CASRSGDEQFF. CDR3 DNA: TGTGCCAGCAGATCGGGGGATGAGCAGTTCTTC.

This clone was seen only once. The identical CDR3 is also encoded by other nucleotide sequences in the sample. The chain's CDR3 is CASSFSGGNNEQFF. The CDR3 DNA follows: TGTGCCAGCAGCTTTAGCGGGGGGAACAATGAGCAGTTCTTC. The gene calls are TRBV7-3 and TRBJ2-1, with 10 bases that match TRBD2. This CDR3 comprises 14 residues. CDR1 is SGHTA, CDR2 FQGTGA, per germline. J lost 5 bases, V lost 3 bases, and 1 base had no gene match. The full variable domain, completed using reference TRBV7-3 and TRBJ2-1, is GAGVSQTPSNKVTEKGKYVELRCDPISGHTALYWYRQSLGQGPEFLIYFQGTGAADDSGLPNDRFFAVRPEGSVSTLKIQRTERGDSAVYLCASSFSGGNNEQFFGPGTRLTVL.

This chain uses TRBV9 with TRBJ2-7, with 10 bases fitting TRBD1. The V and J ends lost 4 bases and 5 bases, in that order; junction bases with no gene match: 12. Germline V gives CDR1 SGDLS, CDR2 YYNGEE. This CDR3 has 16 residues. CDR3 DNA sequence: TGTGCCAGCAGCCCTCGCTTTGACAGGGGGCAGGACGAGCAGTACTTC. Amino acid sequence: CASSPRFDRGQDEQYF. Based on the CDR3 plus reference TRBV9 and TRBJ2-7, the full variable domain is DSGVTQTPKHLITATGQRVTLRCSPRSGDLSVYWYQQSLDQGLQFLIQYYNGEERAKGNILERFSAQQFPDLHSELNLSSLELGDSALYFCASSPRFDRGQDEQYFGPGTRLTVT.

CDR3 residues: CASSPLPNPDYTQYF. In nucleotides, the CDR3 is TGTGCCAGCTCACCACTCCCTAACCCCGACTATACGCAGTATTTT. The chain carries TRBV18 and TRBJ2-3; D is unresolved. The CDR3 is made up of 15 amino acids. The V gene's germline CDR1 is KGHSH and CDR2 LQKENI. V lost 1 base and J lost 7, with 15 bases in between.

The chain employs TRBV29-1 and TRBJ1-4; no firm D call. CDR1 is SQVTM and CDR2 is ANQGSEA in the germline V gene. This CDR3 comprises 12 residues. Between the trimmed V and J ends, which lost 4 bases and 8 bases, there was a span of 11 bases. The CDR3, as DNA: TGCAGCGTTGGGATGGTCGGGGAAAAACTGTTTTTT. As protein: CSVGMVGEKLFF.

J is TRBJ1-3 and V is TRBV5-4, with 10 positions matching TRBD1. CDR1 SGHNT and CDR2 YYREEE come from the germline V gene (reference sequence). The junction had 4 bases not matched to a gene; V was cut back by 4 bases and J by 6 bases. This CDR3 contains 14 residues. CDR3 DNA sequence: TGTGCCAGCAGCCTGGGACAGGGGAAAAACACCATATATTTT. It is translated as CASSLGQGKNTIYF.

The chain is built from TRBV7-8 and TRBJ2-1; 7 bases match TRBD2. Germline CDR1 SGHVS, CDR2 FQNEAQ. V gave up 4 bases and J gave up 5 bases; unmatched junction bases: 14. The CDR3 consists of 17 residues. CDR3 sequence (DNA): TGTGCCAGCAGCTCACCTAAACCAGCGGGATACGACAATGAGCAGTTCTTC. Its protein product is CASSSPKPAGYDNEQFF.

The gene calls are TRBV18 and TRBJ2-2, with D hard to call. Trimming pared 0 bases from V and 4 bases from J, leaving 6 bases between. CDR3 size: 14 residues. Germline lookup yields CDR1 KGHSH and CDR2 LQKENI. This CDR3 is CASSPPQITGELFF. The CDR3 DNA reads as TGTGCCAGCTCACCACCACAAATCACCGGGGAGCTGTTTTTT.

J is TRBJ1-2 and V is TRBV9; TRBD1 matches at 11 bases. Germline CDR1 reads SGDLS; CDR2 reads YYNGEE. The CDR3 has 15 residues. Trimming cost V 4 bases and J 6 bases; bases outside gene matches: 8. The CDR3 protein is CASSTRTGGENGYTF. CDR3 DNA: TGTGCCAGCAGCACCAGGACAGGGGGCGAGAATGGCTACACCTTC. The full variable domain, completed using reference TRBV9 and TRBJ1-2, is DSGVTQTPKHLITATGQRVTLRCSPRSGDLSVYWYQQSLDQGLQFLIQYYNGEERAKGNILERFSAQQFPDLHSELNLSSLELGDSALYFCASSTRTGGENGYTFGSGTRLTVV.

The V and J genes are TRBV19 and TRBJ2-1; 10 nucleotides match TRBD1. V was clipped by 1 base and J by 1 base; unmatched bases: 4. Germline V gene lookup returns CDR1 LNHDA and CDR2 SQIVND (reference sequence). This CDR3 comprises 17 residues. Written as DNA, the CDR3 is TGTGCCAGTAGTATAGGGGGACAGGGGATTTCCTACAATGAGCAGTTCTTC. Translating gives CASSIGGQGISYNEQFF.

The chain recombines TRBV10-3 with TRBJ1-1; 7 bases align to TRBD1. Germline CDR1 ENHRY, CDR2 SYGVKD. V dropped 2 bases and J dropped 3; count of bases not matched to a gene: 12. This CDR3 has 17 residues. CDR3 sequence: CAISESGQALPYTEAFF. CDR3 bases: TGTGCCATCAGTGAGAGCGGACAGGCCCTTCCTTACACTGAAGCTTTCTTT.

Only one count was recorded for this clone. This chain uses TRBV2 with TRBJ1-1, with 7 bases identical to TRBD1. After removal of 2 bases from V and 0 bases from J, the junction contained 3 bases not matched to a gene. CDR1 and CDR2 from the germline V gene are SNHLY and FYNNEI. This CDR3 has 15 amino acids. This CDR3 is CASSEPGQMNTEAFF. DNA of the CDR3: TGTGCCAGCAGTGAACCGGGACAGATGAACACTGAAGCTTTCTTT.

The rearrangement joins TRBV6-1 to TRBJ1-1, with D possibly TRBD1 on 6 matching bases. The V gene lost 3 bases and the J gene lost 6 bases, with 11 bases spanning the gap. CDR3 length: 13 residues. The germline CDR1 and CDR2 sequences are MNHNS and SASEGT. Here the CDR3 reads CASSDPDRPEAFF. DNA of the CDR3: TGTGCCAGCAGTGACCCGGACAGACCTGAAGCTTTCTTT.

The chain recombines TRBV5-4 with TRBJ2-1, with 8 bases matching TRBD2. Unmatched junction bases numbered 5, after V lost 2 bases and J lost 7 bases. This CDR3 contains 14 residues. CDR1 and CDR2 from the germline V gene are SGHNT and YYREEE (reference sequence). The CDR3 nucleotides read TGTGCCAGCAGCTTCTGGCGGGGGGCAAATGAGCAGTTCTTC. It codes for CASSFWRGANEQFF.

This chain links TRBV18 with TRBJ1-5; TRBD1 is a possible D gene (6 bases). The CDR3 sequence is 15 residues long. Germline V gene data show CDR1 as KGHSH and CDR2 as LQKENI. Trimming removed 3 bases at V and 1 base at J, with 10 bases between. CDR3 region: CASSPQQGSNQPQHF. CDR3 nucleotides: TGTGCCAGCTCACCTCAACAGGGAAGCAATCAGCCCCAGCATTTT.

Only one count was recorded for this clone. The chain joins TRBV5-1 to TRBJ2-1, with 10 bases fitting TRBD1. The CDR3 runs to 13 residues. Germline V gene lookup returns CDR1 SGHRS and CDR2 YFSETQ. Trimming cost V 4 bases and J 8 bases; bases outside gene matches: 3. The CDR3 DNA follows: TGCGCCAGCAGCAGGGGGACAGGGGATGAGCAGTTCTTC. This gives the protein CASSRGTGDEQFF.

The chain links TRBV7-9 to TRBJ2-5, with TRBD1 matching over 9 bases. The CDR3 runs 15 residues. CDR1 and CDR2 from the germline V gene are SEHNR and FQNEAQ (reference sequence). With 3 bases clipped from V and 5 bases from J, the junction kept 7 bases outside the gene matches. The CDR3 coding sequence is TGTGCCAGCAGCTTTACACAGGGGGCAGGGGAGACCCAGTACTTC. This gives the protein CASSFTQGAGETQYF.

The genes are TRBV4-1 and TRBJ1-5, with D perhaps matching TRBD1 (6 bases). The CDR3 length is 15 residues. V lost 4 bases, J lost 7 bases, and 17 bases lay in between. The V gene's germline CDR1 is MGHRA and CDR2 YSYEKL. This CDR3 reads CASSRTGLGVQPQHF. The CDR3 DNA reads TGCGCCAGCAGCCGCACAGGGCTCGGTGTCCAGCCCCAGCATTTT.

This clone was recorded a few times. The chain combines TRBV5-1 with TRBJ2-7; 7 nucleotides line up with TRBD1. V lost 2 bases, J lost 6 bases, and 2 bases stayed unmatched. The CDR3 is made up of 12 amino acids. CDR1 and CDR2 (germline): SGHRS, YFSETQ. The CDR3, as DNA: TGCGCCAGCAGCTTACAGGGGACCGAGCAGTACTTC. Translation: CASSLQGTEQYF.

The table lists this clone with a count of one. The chain is built from TRBV5-1 and TRBJ2-1, with D perhaps TRBD1 (5 bases). The ends were cut back, 4 bases at V and 3 bases at J, with 17 bases in the middle. Germline CDR1 and CDR2: SGHRS and YFSETQ. This CDR3 has 16 residues. The CDR3 nucleotides read TGCGCCAGCAGCCCGACAGTTACCTCAAGCTACAATGAGCAGTTCTTC. This gives the protein CASSPTVTSSYNEQFF.

The chain has TRBV7-8 and TRBJ1-2, with a tentative D call TRBD1 (5 bases). Germline values: CDR1 SGHVS, CDR2 FQNEAQ. V shed 1 base and J shed 2 bases, with 11 bases lying between them. The CDR3 totals 15 residues. The CDR3 DNA is TGTGCCAGCAGCTTAGTAGGCAGGGCCAACTATGGCTACACCTTC. Residues: CASSLVGRANYGYTF. The full variable domain, its missing parts supplied by reference TRBV7-8 and TRBJ1-2, is GAGVSQSPRYKVAKRGQDVALRCDPISGHVSLFWYQQALGQGPEFLTYFQNEAQLDKSGLPSDRFFAERPEGSVSTLKIQRTQQEDSAVYLCASSLVGRANYGYTFGSGTRLTVV.

This clone has just a few counts. The V and J genes are TRBV5-5 and TRBJ2-7, with 8 bases lining up with TRBD2. This CDR3 spans 14 amino acids. Germline V gene sequence: CDR1 SGHKS, CDR2 YYEKEE (reference sequence). V was pared by 0 bases and J by 11 bases, with 10 bases of the junction left unmatched. CDR3 loop: CASSLGTSGPEEYF. CDR3 DNA: TGTGCCAGCAGCTTGGGTACTAGCGGCCCTGAGGAGTACTTC.